The sequence of this T cell receptor beta chain was determined in a study of shared clonotypes between healthy human individuals. Study-wide findings and caveats: Blood was the sole source, and tissue repertoires probably differ.

Turning to this clone: The antigen remains unidentified. Other DNA variants within this sample encode the same CDR3.

V shed 1 base, J shed 3 bases, and the junction held 2 bases outside the gene matches. This CDR3 contains 14 residues. In germline, CDR1 is SGHRS, CDR2 YFSETQ. TCRdb's copy holds only in-frame clones and misses some; the assay was immunoSEQ multiplex PCR. This sample has roughly 680,000 clones; roughly 72% occur once, and the top ten carry about 1.8%. The sample taken for sequencing was memory CD4+ T cells sorted from blood. Sample subset: CD45RA-negative fraction. The sequence was collected from a woman in her 30s in good health. The chain joins TRBV5-1 to TRBJ2-7; 9 positions agree with TRBD2. CDR3 nucleotide sequence: TGCGCCAGCAGCTTGAGCGGGAGGTACTACGAGCAGTACTTC. This codes for CASSLSGRYYEQYF.